Listed below are T cell receptor beta chains from one sample, sequenced in a study of Ad26.COV2.S vaccination and SARS-CoV-2 variants. The repertoire was sequenced with immunoSEQ multiplex PCR; TCRdb's copy has only in-frame clones and lacks some. The repertoire holds over 300,000 clones, with 83% as singletons. The input for sequencing was peripheral blood, taken in a trial of Ad26.COV2.S vaccine versus placebo. The origin of the receptors is a person between 18 and 65 years old who received the Ad26.COV2.S COVID-19 vaccine or a placebo. The CDR3 runs from the conserved cysteine through the conserved F or W. D genes are given only for firm matches. Only part of the rows carry a size: once, few, many, or a class if the clone is expanded.

CDR3,DNA,size,D,J,V
CASSLVGGPYEQYF,TGTGCCAGCAGTTTGGTTGGGGGGCCCTACGAGCAGTACTTC,NA,NA,TRBJ2-7,TRBV5-5
CATSLPGQGNTYEQYF,TGTGCCACCAGCCTCCCGGGACAGGGTAATACCTACGAGCAGTACTTC,NA,TRBD1,TRBJ2-7,TRBV15
CASSQLGTGGQKQYF,TGCGCCAGCAGCCAACTCGGGACAGGGGGTCAAAAGCAGTACTTC,NA,TRBD1,TRBJ2-7,TRBV4-1
CATSRPKAGGAYNEQFF,TGTGCCACCAGCAGACCCAAAGCGGGAGGGGCTTACAATGAGCAGTTCTTC,NA,TRBD2,TRBJ2-1,TRBV15
CASSLPVGELFF,TGTGCCAGCAGCTTGCCCGTCGGGGAGCTGTTTTTT,once,NA,TRBJ2-2,TRBV5-6
CASSLSWRAEQYF,TGTGCCAGCAGCTTATCGTGGCGCGCCGAGCAGTACTTC,NA,NA,TRBJ2-7,TRBV7-9
CASSAYTDTEAFF,TGTGCCAGCAGCGCTTACACGGACACTGAAGCTTTCTTT,few,NA,TRBJ1-1,TRBV7-2
CASSPGTGEDYGYTF,TGCGCCAGCAGCCCAGGGACAGGGGAGGACTATGGCTACACCTTC,NA,TRBD1,TRBJ1-2,TRBV4-3
CAISARGYEQYF,TGTGCCATCAGCGCCCGGGGTTACGAGCAGTACTTC,NA,NA,TRBJ2-7,TRBV10-3
CASSQVQQKNEKLFF,TGTGCCAGCAGCCAAGTACAGCAGAAAAATGAAAAACTGTTTTTT,NA,NA,TRBJ1-4,TRBV4-2
CASKQQGARSEQYF,TGTGCCAGCAAGCAACAGGGGGCGCGAAGCGAGCAGTACTTC,few,TRBD1,TRBJ2-7,TRBV2
CSVEGDSMNTEAFF,TGCAGCGTTGAGGGGGACAGTATGAACACTGAAGCTTTCTTT,NA,TRBD1,TRBJ1-1,TRBV29-1
CASSLGAGWGETQYF,TGTGCCAGCAGCTTAGGAGCGGGGTGGGGTGAGACCCAGTACTTC,NA,TRBD2,TRBJ2-5,TRBV7-9
CASSQNRLAEAYEQYF,TGCGCCAGCAGCCAAAACAGACTAGCGGAGGCCTACGAGCAGTACTTC,NA,TRBD2,TRBJ2-7,TRBV4-1
CASRERSSYNEQFF,TGTGCCAGTAGGGAGCGCAGCTCCTACAATGAGCAGTTCTTC,NA,NA,TRBJ2-1,TRBV19
CSVDRSAGGFTDTQYF,TGCAGCGTTGATCGTTCGGCAGGGGGTTTCACAGATACGCAGTATTTT,NA,TRBD1,TRBJ2-3,TRBV29-1
CASSQDPSGYPSNEQFF,TGTGCCAGCAGCCAGGATCCTAGCGGTTATCCCTCAAATGAGCAGTTCTTC,NA,TRBD2,TRBJ2-1,TRBV3-1/TRBV3-2
CASSPPGEFNGYTF,TGTGCCAGCAGCCCGCCCGGGGAATTCAATGGCTACACCTTC,NA,NA,TRBJ1-2,TRBV4-2
CASSPTSGIGGIYYEQYF,TGTGCCAGCAGCCCGACTAGCGGGATAGGGGGGATATACTACGAGCAGTACTTC,once,TRBD2,TRBJ2-7,TRBV27
CASPNEGIRTEAFF,TGTGCCAGCCCTAACGAGGGGATTCGTACTGAAGCTTTCTTT,NA,NA,TRBJ1-1,TRBV3-1/TRBV3-2
CASSYSGFPDAEAFF,TGTGCCAGCAGTTACTCGGGCTTTCCCGACGCTGAAGCTTTCTTT,many,NA,TRBJ1-1,TRBV6-5
CASSYSLGSAGELFF,TGTGCCAGCAGTTACTCGCTGGGGTCCGCCGGGGAGCTGTTTTTT,NA,NA,TRBJ2-2,TRBV6-2/TRBV6-3
CASRDSFDTDTQYF,TGTGCCAGCCGGGACAGCTTTGACACAGATACGCAGTATTTT,NA,TRBD1,TRBJ2-3,TRBV19
CASRYGQRNTEAFF,TGTGCCAGCAGATACGGACAGAGAAACACTGAAGCTTTCTTT,NA,NA,TRBJ1-1,TRBV2
CASSGQGSFTEAFF,TGTGCCAGTAGTGGGCAGGGAAGTTTTACTGAAGCTTTCTTT,once,NA,TRBJ1-1,TRBV19
CASRPGYGAITEAFF,TGTGCCAGCAGACCCGGCTACGGGGCCATCACTGAAGCTTTCTTT,NA,NA,TRBJ1-1,TRBV6-6
CASSKYGDRAVEKLFF,TGTGCCAGCAGCAAATACGGAGACAGGGCTGTAGAAAAACTGTTTTTT,few,NA,TRBJ1-4,TRBV21-1
CASSLAGRTNTEAFF,TGTGCCAGCAGCTTAGCGGGACGTACGAACACTGAAGCTTTCTTT,NA,NA,TRBJ1-1,TRBV7-9
CSAGRYEKLFF,TGCAGTGCCGGACGGTATGAAAAACTGTTTTTT,few,NA,TRBJ1-4,TRBV20-1
CAIIRAGGVKGEQFF,TGTGCCATAATCCGGGCAGGGGGCGTCAAGGGTGAGCAGTTCTTC,NA,TRBD1,TRBJ2-1,TRBV25-1
CSVEEPGTGGYTF,TGCAGCGTTGAAGAGCCCGGGACAGGGGGCTACACCTTC,NA,TRBD1,TRBJ1-2,TRBV29-1
CASSVGKANYGYTF,TGTGCCAGCAGCGTAGGGAAAGCTAACTATGGCTACACCTTC,NA,NA,TRBJ1-2,TRBV9
CASSPGPLNEQFF,TGCGCCAGCAGCCCGGGACCCCTAAATGAGCAGTTCTTC,once,NA,TRBJ2-1,TRBV5-1
CASSSGQPWGDTEAFF,TGTGCCAGCAGCTCAGGACAGCCATGGGGTGACACTGAAGCTTTCTTT,NA,NA,TRBJ1-1,TRBV11-1
CASSQPKQSSYNEQFF,TGCGCCAGCAGCCAGCCGAAACAAAGCTCCTACAATGAGCAGTTCTTC,NA,NA,TRBJ2-1,TRBV4-1
CASSKTPLGGGPRETQYF,TGCGCCAGCAGCAAAACTCCTTTAGGAGGAGGGCCAAGGGAGACCCAGTACTTC,NA,NA,TRBJ2-5,TRBV5-1
CASSLVLGSGQFF,TGCGCCAGCAGCTTGGTGTTGGGCTCTGGGCAGTTCTTC,NA,NA,TRBJ2-1,TRBV5-1
CAASRGGAGSGNTIYF,TGTGCCGCCTCCCGGGGGGGGGCAGGCTCTGGAAACACCATATATTTT,NA,NA,TRBJ1-3,TRBV30
CASSSSTGTTGNTIYF,TGTGCCAGCAGCTCCAGCACCGGGACAACCGGAAACACCATATATTTT,NA,NA,TRBJ1-3,TRBV7-9
CATSRAYQPQHF,TGTGCCACCAGCCGAGCGTATCAGCCCCAGCATTTT,NA,NA,TRBJ1-5,TRBV15
CASSHGAGISYEQYF,TGTGCCAGCAGCCATGGGGCAGGGATCTCCTACGAGCAGTACTTC,NA,NA,TRBJ2-7,TRBV2
CASSLGSGGGGYTF,TGTGCCAGCAGCTTAGGGTCTGGGGGCGGTGGCTACACCTTC,NA,NA,TRBJ1-2,TRBV7-3